These T cell receptor beta chains were read from a single sample in a study of blood T cell repertoires in COVID-19. Profiling relied on immunoSEQ multiplex PCR, and the TCRdb table lists in-frame clones only, not all of them. The sample holds roughly 200,000 clones; around 84% are singletons and the top ten take about 5%. Sequencing input: peripheral blood. Receptors originate from an elderly woman with acute or convalescent COVID-19. Each CDR3 is given with its conserved first and last residue. Each record gives: V gene, J gene, clone size, D gene, CDR3 protein, CDR3 DNA. D genes are given only for firm matches. Rows may omit the clone size; those that give it use once, few, many or a size class.

v_call: TRBV7-2
j_call: TRBJ1-5
clone_size: -
d_call: -
cdr3_aa: CASSALHRYSNQPQHF
cdr3_nt: TGTGCCAGCAGCGCCTTACACAGGTATAGCAATCAGCCCCAGCATTTT

v_call: TRBV24-1
j_call: TRBJ2-1
clone_size: once
d_call: TRBD2
cdr3_aa: CATGGSGSYEQFF
cdr3_nt: TGTGCCACGGGAGGTAGCGGGAGCTATGAGCAGTTCTTC

v_call: TRBV6-6
j_call: TRBJ2-4
clone_size: once
d_call: TRBD2
cdr3_aa: CASSFSGSGWYIQYF
cdr3_nt: TGTGCCAGCAGTTTCAGCGGGAGTGGGTGGTACATTCAGTACTTC

v_call: TRBV30
j_call: TRBJ2-1
clone_size: once
d_call: -
cdr3_aa: CAWAQYNEQFF
cdr3_nt: TGTGCCTGGGCTCAGTACAATGAGCAGTTCTTC

v_call: TRBV25-1
j_call: TRBJ1-2
clone_size: -
d_call: -
cdr3_aa: CASSDYSELDGYTF
cdr3_nt: TGTGCCAGCAGTGACTATTCCGAGCTTGATGGCTACACCTTC

v_call: TRBV19
j_call: TRBJ2-7
clone_size: -
d_call: TRBD2
cdr3_aa: CASSIASGSYEQYF
cdr3_nt: TGTGCCAGTAGTATAGCTAGCGGTTCCTACGAGCAGTACTTC

v_call: TRBV3-1/TRBV3-2
j_call: TRBJ1-1
clone_size: -
d_call: -
cdr3_aa: CASSQVSGVSEAFF
cdr3_nt: TGTGCCAGCAGCCAAGTAAGCGGGGTCAGTGAAGCTTTCTTT

v_call: TRBV19
j_call: TRBJ2-1
clone_size: -
d_call: TRBD2
cdr3_aa: CASSIAGGSYNEQFF
cdr3_nt: TGTGCCAGTAGTATAGCGGGAGGCTCCTACAATGAGCAGTTCTTC

v_call: TRBV18
j_call: TRBJ1-2
clone_size: -
d_call: TRBD1
cdr3_aa: CASSPRGQGADYGYTF
cdr3_nt: TGTGCCAGCTCACCACGGGGACAGGGGGCCGACTATGGCTACACCTTC

v_call: TRBV5-1
j_call: TRBJ2-1
clone_size: -
d_call: TRBD1
cdr3_aa: CASSLDRVGNEQFF
cdr3_nt: TGCGCCAGCAGCCTGGACAGGGTGGGGAATGAGCAGTTCTTC

v_call: TRBV28
j_call: TRBJ1-2
clone_size: -
d_call: -
cdr3_aa: CASSSPSEAGGYTF
cdr3_nt: TGTGCCAGCAGTTCTCCGTCAGAGGCTGGGGGCTACACCTTC

v_call: TRBV9
j_call: TRBJ2-1
clone_size: -
d_call: -
cdr3_aa: CASSVGSIPSYNEQFF
cdr3_nt: TGTGCCAGCAGCGTAGGTAGTATCCCTTCTTACAATGAGCAGTTCTTC

v_call: TRBV7-2
j_call: TRBJ1-1
clone_size: -
d_call: TRBD1
cdr3_aa: CASSSTGGASEAFF
cdr3_nt: TGTGCCAGCAGCTCGACAGGGGGCGCGTCTGAAGCTTTCTTT

v_call: TRBV7-2
j_call: TRBJ1-1
clone_size: -
d_call: -
cdr3_aa: CASSLVPGNTEAFF
cdr3_nt: TGTGCCAGCAGCTTAGTTCCAGGCAACACTGAAGCTTTCTTT

v_call: TRBV27
j_call: TRBJ1-2
clone_size: -
d_call: -
cdr3_aa: CASSGGFNYGYTF
cdr3_nt: TGTGCCAGCAGCGGGGGTTTTAACTATGGCTACACCTTC

v_call: TRBV28
j_call: TRBJ2-7
clone_size: -
d_call: -
cdr3_aa: CASSLWGGADAYEQYF
cdr3_nt: TGTGCCAGCAGTTTATGGGGGGGGGCCGATGCTTACGAGCAGTACTTC

v_call: TRBV3-1/TRBV3-2
j_call: TRBJ1-2
clone_size: -
d_call: TRBD1
cdr3_aa: CASSRRTGGDYGYTF
cdr3_nt: TGTGCCAGCAGCCGTCGGACAGGGGGCGACTATGGCTACACCTTC

v_call: TRBV28
j_call: TRBJ1-4
clone_size: -
d_call: TRBD1
cdr3_aa: CASSLDRAATNEKLFF
cdr3_nt: TGTGCCAGCAGTCTCGACAGGGCTGCAACTAATGAAAAACTGTTTTTT

v_call: TRBV7-3
j_call: TRBJ2-1
clone_size: -
d_call: -
cdr3_aa: CASSPTRGYEQFF
cdr3_nt: TGTGCCAGCAGCCCGACTCGGGGATATGAGCAGTTCTTC

v_call: TRBV7-2
j_call: TRBJ1-3
clone_size: -
d_call: TRBD1
cdr3_aa: CASSLGTGGNTIYF
cdr3_nt: TGTGCCAGCAGCCTAGGGACAGGTGGAAACACCATATATTTT

v_call: TRBV19
j_call: TRBJ1-2
clone_size: -
d_call: TRBD1
cdr3_aa: CASSIQTGMGYGYTF
cdr3_nt: TGTGCCAGTAGTATCCAGACAGGGATGGGCTATGGCTACACCTTC

v_call: TRBV7-8
j_call: TRBJ2-7
clone_size: once
d_call: TRBD1
cdr3_aa: CASSSLRTGAYEQYF
cdr3_nt: TGTGCCAGCAGCTCACTAAGGACAGGAGCCTACGAGCAGTACTTC

v_call: TRBV5-1
j_call: TRBJ2-1
clone_size: few
d_call: TRBD1
cdr3_aa: CASSLDGQGSYNEQFF
cdr3_nt: TGCGCCAGCAGCTTGGACGGACAGGGGTCCTACAATGAGCAGTTCTTC

v_call: TRBV30
j_call: TRBJ1-4
clone_size: -
d_call: -
cdr3_aa: CAWSVLTGSEKLFF
cdr3_nt: TGTGCCTGGAGTGTACTGACCGGGAGTGAAAAACTGTTTTTT